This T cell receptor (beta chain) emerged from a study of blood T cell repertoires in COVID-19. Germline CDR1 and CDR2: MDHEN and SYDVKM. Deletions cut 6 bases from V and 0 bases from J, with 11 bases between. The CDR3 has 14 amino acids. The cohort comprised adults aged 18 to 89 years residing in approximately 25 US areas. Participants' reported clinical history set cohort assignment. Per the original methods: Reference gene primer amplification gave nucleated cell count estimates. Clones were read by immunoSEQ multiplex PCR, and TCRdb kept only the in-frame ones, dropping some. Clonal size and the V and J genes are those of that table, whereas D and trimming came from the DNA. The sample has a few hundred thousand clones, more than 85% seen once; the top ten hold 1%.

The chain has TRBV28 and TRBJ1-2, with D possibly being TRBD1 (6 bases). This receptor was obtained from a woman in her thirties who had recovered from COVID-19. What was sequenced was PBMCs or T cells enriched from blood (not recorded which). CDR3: CASRRQEANYGYTF. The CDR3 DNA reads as TGTGCCAGCAGAAGACAGGAGGCTAACTATGGCTACACCTTC.